The 19 T cell receptor beta chains reported below all come from one sample, sequenced in a study of blood T cell repertoires in COVID-19. Measured with immunoSEQ multiplex PCR; TCRdb has only the in-frame clones, and not every one. The top ten hold just under 6.5% of the sample, which has 250,000 to 350,000 clones, about nine tenths seen once. The sample comprised peripheral blood. These receptors were taken from a woman aged 45-60 years with COVID-19, enrolled during active disease.

This chain uses TRBV27 with TRBJ2-3; 10 nucleotides line up with TRBD2. Germline V CDR1 and CDR2: MNHEY, SMNVEV (reference sequence). This CDR3 comprises 17 residues. V gave up 0 bases and J gave up 1 base; unmatched junction bases: 4. CDR3 nucleotides: TGTGCCAGCAGTTTATCGGGCAGCGGGAGGGGCACAGATACGCAGTATTTT. The encoded protein is CASSLSGSGRGTDTQYF.

This rearrangement joins TRBV18 to TRBJ2-2; perhaps TRBD2 as D (6 bases). CDR1 is KGHSH and CDR2 is LQKENI in the germline V gene. With 10 bases removed from V and 1 base from J, the gap between germline ends came to 10 bases. This CDR3 is 13 amino acids long. The CDR3, as DNA: TGTGCCACTTCGGGAGTGAACACCGGGGAGCTGTTTTTT. Amino acid sequence: CATSGVNTGELFF.

This CDR3 is CASRERGGLHEQYF. The DNA for the CDR3 is TGTGCCAGCAGGGAGAGGGGGGGGTTACACGAGCAGTACTTC. This chain uses TRBV5-6 with TRBJ2-7; maybe TRBD2 (7 bases). This CDR3 is 14 amino acids long. Trimming stripped 5 bases from V and 5 bases from J, with 17 bases between. Germline V gene sequence: CDR1 SGHDT, CDR2 YYEEEE.

The chain recombines TRBV7-9 with TRBJ1-3; no definite D call. Trimming took 1 base from V and 4 from J, leaving 8 bases between them. Germline V gene data show CDR1 as SEHNR and CDR2 as FQNEAQ (reference sequence). The CDR3 is 14 residues long. CDR3 loop: CASSLVGPGNTIYF. CDR3 DNA sequence: TGTGCCAGCAGCTTAGTTGGGCCGGGAAACACCATATATTTT.

V is TRBV28 and J is TRBJ1-3; the D gene is possibly TRBD1 (6 bases). Trimming took 3 bases from V and 0 from J, leaving 12 bases between them. Germline loops: CDR1 MDHEN, CDR2 SYDVKM. The CDR3 has 16 amino acids. CDR3 loop: CASSFGQGYSGNTIYF. CDR3 DNA: TGTGCCAGCAGTTTCGGGCAGGGGTACTCTGGAAACACCATATATTTT.

The chain combines TRBV12-5 with TRBJ2-6; D possibly corresponds to TRBD2 (6 bases). Germline CDR1 reads LGHNT; CDR2 reads FRNRAP. This CDR3 is 16 amino acids long. Trimming removed 6 bases at V and 0 bases at J, with 12 bases between. CDR3 nucleotides: TGTGCTAGTGGCAAGGACGGGAGCTCTGGGGCCAACGTCCTGACTTTC. As protein: CASGKDGSSGANVLTF.

The chain combines TRBV19 with TRBJ1-1; D may be TRBD1 (5 bases). The CDR3 has 13 amino acids. Germline values: CDR1 LNHDA, CDR2 SQIVND (reference sequence). V lost 3 bases and J 10 bases, leaving 15 bases between the germline ends. The CDR3 DNA reads TGTGCCAGTAGTATCGCTCTTAGGGGAGGAGCTTTCTTT. Translation gives CASSIALRGGAFF.

This chain links TRBV6-5 with TRBJ2-1, with 9 bases that match TRBD1. CDR1 MNHEY and CDR2 SVGAGI come from the germline V gene. This CDR3 has 16 amino acids. The trim removed 4 bases at V and 3 bases at J, leaving 7 bases unmatched. This CDR3 reads CASSSRQGEFYNEQFF. As DNA, the CDR3 is TGTGCCAGCAGTTCACGACAGGGGGAGTTCTACAATGAGCAGTTCTTC.

This chain uses TRBV6-4 with TRBJ2-6; D is possibly TRBD1 (6 bases). CDR1 and CDR2 from the germline V gene are MRHNA and SNTAGT. Trimming left V 5 bases short and J 3 bases short, with 8 bases between. The CDR3 sequence is 14 residues long. The CDR3 DNA reads TGTGCCAGCAGTACAGGGCATGGGGCCAACGTCCTGACTTTC. It codes for CASSTGHGANVLTF.

CDR3 nucleotide sequence: TGTGCCAGCAGAAAACTAGCGGGAGTCAAAGATACGCAGTATTTT. It is translated as CASRKLAGVKDTQYF. This rearrangement joins TRBV27 to TRBJ2-3; 11 nucleotides agree with TRBD2. The CDR3 runs to 15 residues. Germline-derived CDR1 and CDR2 are MNHEY and SMNVEV (reference sequence). V lost 6 bases and J lost 5; bases outside the gene matches: 7.

This chain's CDR3 is CASRPGPGQGPGNTIYF. CDR3 nucleotides: TGTGCCAGCAGACCAGGCCCAGGGCAGGGGCCTGGAAACACCATATATTTT. This chain links TRBV14 with TRBJ1-3; TRBD1 is a possible D gene (6 bases). CDR1 is SGHDN, CDR2 FVKESK, per germline. The V end lost 6 bases, the J end lost 2 bases, and 20 bases lay between the germline ends. CDR3 length: 17 amino acids.

The chain joins TRBV19 to TRBJ2-7, with D perhaps TRBD2 (5 bases). This CDR3 region has 14 residues. V was shortened by 1 base and J by 5 bases, with 12 bases between the two germline ends. Looked up from germline, CDR1 is LNHDA and CDR2 is SQIVND (reference sequence). CDR3 coding DNA: TGTGCCAGTAGTATAGGAGGGCACGTCGACGAGCAGTACTTC. Translation: CASSIGGHVDEQYF.

The chain couples TRBV19 to TRBJ1-2; D might be TRBD1 (6 bases). Germline loops: CDR1 LNHDA, CDR2 SQIVND (reference sequence). The V gene lost 10 bases and the J gene lost 3 bases, with 24 bases spanning the gap. This CDR3 contains 16 residues. CDR3 in amino acids: CATHRGGPGGYYGYTF. As DNA, the CDR3 is TGTGCCACCCACCGGGGGGGTCCGGGGGGCTACTATGGCTACACCTTC. The full variable domain, in which reference TRBV19 and TRBJ1-2 provide the parts outside the CDR3, is DGGITQSPKYLFRKEGQNVTLSCEQNLNHDAMYWYRQDPGQGLRLIYYSQIVNDFQKGDIAEGYSVSREKKESFPLTVTSAQKNPTAFYLCATHRGGPGGYYGYTFGSGTRLTVV.

The CDR3 here is CASSDPQRAVEAFF. The CDR3 DNA reads TGTGCCAGCAGCGACCCCCAACGAGCTGTTGAAGCTTTCTTT. The chain has TRBV9 and TRBJ1-1; no reliable D call. CDR1 SGDLS and CDR2 YYNGEE come from the germline V gene. The CDR3 runs to 14 residues. Trimming took off 3 bases at V and 7 bases at J, with 16 bases between the two ends.

The chain has TRBV7-2 and TRBJ1-4; TRBD1 matches 11 bases. This CDR3 region has 15 residues. The J segment lost 8 bases and the V segment lost 6 bases, leaving 8 bases of the junction unmatched. The germline V gene has CDR1 SGHTA and CDR2 FQGNSA. This CDR3 is CASSRDRGDLEKLFF. In DNA form, the CDR3 reads TGTGCCAGCAGTCGGGACAGGGGGGATTTGGAAAAACTGTTTTTT.

The V call is TRBV6-5, the J call TRBJ1-5; unclear D gene. CDR1 is MNHEY and CDR2 is SVGAGI in the germline V gene. Trimming took off 5 bases at V and 4 bases at J, with 12 bases between the two ends. The CDR3 sequence is 14 residues long. The CDR3 DNA sequence: TGTGCCAGCAGTCTAACCCGGGAAAATCAGCCCCAGCATTTT. Protein product: CASSLTRENQPQHF.

This rearrangement joins TRBV5-1 to TRBJ1-1; D gene uncertain. CDR3 length: 14 amino acids. The V end was cut by 0 bases, the J end by 1 base, with 7 bases between. Germline assignment: CDR1 SGHRS and CDR2 YFSETQ. As DNA, the CDR3 is TGCGCCAGCAGCTTGGCCAGTGGGAACACTGAAGCTTTCTTT. This encodes CASSLASGNTEAFF.

The chain carries TRBV5-4 and TRBJ2-2, with unresolved D. The CDR3 length is 14 residues. Germline CDR1 reads SGHNT; CDR2 reads YYREEE (reference sequence). V lost 0 bases to trimming and J lost 6 bases, with 9 bases between them. CDR3 in DNA: TGTGCCAGCAGCTTGGAAGGTCGGGCCGGGGAGCTGTTTTTT. This translates into CASSLEGRAGELFF.

Remarks on this clone: Other nucleotide sequences in the sample specify the same CDR3. The rearrangement uses TRBV11-2 and TRBJ1-1; perhaps TRBD1 as D (6 bases). There are 13 residues in the CDR3. The V and J ends lost 3 bases and 1 base respectively, with 6 bases between them. In germline, CDR1 is SGHAT, CDR2 FQNNGV. Here the CDR3 reads CASSLGQNTEAFF. The CDR3 nucleotides are TGTGCCAGCAGCTTGGGACAGAACACTGAAGCTTTCTTT.